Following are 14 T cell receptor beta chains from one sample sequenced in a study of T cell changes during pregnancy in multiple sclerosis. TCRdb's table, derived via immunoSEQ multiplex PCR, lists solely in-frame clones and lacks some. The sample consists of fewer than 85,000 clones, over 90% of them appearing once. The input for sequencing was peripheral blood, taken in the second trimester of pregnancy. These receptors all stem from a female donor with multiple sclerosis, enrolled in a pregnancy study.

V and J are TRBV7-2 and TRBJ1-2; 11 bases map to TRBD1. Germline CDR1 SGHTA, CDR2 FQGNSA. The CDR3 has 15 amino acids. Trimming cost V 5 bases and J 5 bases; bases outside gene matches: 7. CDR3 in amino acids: CASSNRDRGMYGYTF. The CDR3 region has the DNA TGTGCCAGCAGCAACCGGGACAGGGGGATGTATGGCTACACCTTC.

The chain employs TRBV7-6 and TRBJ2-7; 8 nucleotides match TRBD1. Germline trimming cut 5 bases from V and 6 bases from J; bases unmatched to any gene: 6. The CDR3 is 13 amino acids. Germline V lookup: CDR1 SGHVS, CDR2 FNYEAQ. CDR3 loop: CASSPGQGGEQYF. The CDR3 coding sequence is TGTGCCAGCAGCCCTGGACAGGGTGGCGAGCAGTACTTC.

The DNA for the CDR3 is TGTGCCAGCAGCTTGTTCGGACTCACCGGGGAGCTGTTTTTT. Protein product: CASSLFGLTGELFF. The V and J genes are TRBV5-8 and TRBJ2-2; tentative D call: TRBD2 (5 bases). The CDR3 is 14 amino acids. The V gene's germline CDR1 is SGHTS and CDR2 YDEGEE. The V end was cut by 1 base, the J end by 4 bases, with 8 bases between.

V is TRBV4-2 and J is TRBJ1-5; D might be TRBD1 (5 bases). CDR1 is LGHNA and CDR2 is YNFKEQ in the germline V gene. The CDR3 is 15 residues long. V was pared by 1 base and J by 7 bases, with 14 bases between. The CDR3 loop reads CASSQVQQDQQPQHF. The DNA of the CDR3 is TGTGCCAGCAGCCAAGTACAACAGGACCAGCAGCCCCAGCATTTT.

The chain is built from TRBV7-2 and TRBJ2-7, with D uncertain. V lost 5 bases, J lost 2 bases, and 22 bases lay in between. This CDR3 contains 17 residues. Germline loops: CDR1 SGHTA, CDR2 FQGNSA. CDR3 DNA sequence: TGTGCCAGCAGCCCCCGCCCACCCAGCGTGCCGCCCTACGAGCAGTACTTC. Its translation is CASSPRPPSVPPYEQYF.

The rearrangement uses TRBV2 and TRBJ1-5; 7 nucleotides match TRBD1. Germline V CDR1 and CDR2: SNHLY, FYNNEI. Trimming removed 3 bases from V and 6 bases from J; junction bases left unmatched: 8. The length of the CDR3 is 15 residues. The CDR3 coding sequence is TGTGCCAGCAGTGAGGGCCAGGGGGTTGGTCAGCCCCAGCATTTT. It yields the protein CASSEGQGVGQPQHF.

The CDR3 region is CASTGTGYLSYF. The CDR3 nucleotides are TGTGCCAGCACCGGGACAGGGTATTTGTCGTACTTC. The chain combines TRBV7-9 with TRBJ2-7, with 9 bases identical to TRBD1. Trimming removed 7 bases from V and 12 bases from J; junction bases left unmatched: 10. CDR1 and CDR2 (germline): SEHNR, FQNEAQ (reference sequence). The CDR3 has 12 residues. Together with reference TRBV7-9 and TRBJ2-7, the CDR3 gives the full variable domain: DTGVSQNPRHKITKRGQNVTFRCDPISEHNRLYWYRQTLGQGPEFLTYFQNEAQLEKSRLLSDRFSAERPKGSFSTLEIQRTEQGDSAMYLCASTGTGYLSYFGPGTRLTVT.

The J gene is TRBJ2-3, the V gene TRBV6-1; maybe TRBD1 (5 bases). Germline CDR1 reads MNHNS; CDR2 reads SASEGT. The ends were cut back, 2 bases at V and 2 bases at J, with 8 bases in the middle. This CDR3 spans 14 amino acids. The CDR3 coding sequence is TGTGCCAGCAGTGAAACTGGGGCCACAGATACGCAGTATTTT. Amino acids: CASSETGATDTQYF.

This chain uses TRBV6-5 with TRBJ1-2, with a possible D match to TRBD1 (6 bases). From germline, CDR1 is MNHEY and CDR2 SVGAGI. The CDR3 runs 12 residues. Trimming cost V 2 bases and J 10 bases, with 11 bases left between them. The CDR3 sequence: CASSYGGQTYTF. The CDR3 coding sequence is TGTGCCAGCAGTTACGGAGGACAGACCTACACCTTC.

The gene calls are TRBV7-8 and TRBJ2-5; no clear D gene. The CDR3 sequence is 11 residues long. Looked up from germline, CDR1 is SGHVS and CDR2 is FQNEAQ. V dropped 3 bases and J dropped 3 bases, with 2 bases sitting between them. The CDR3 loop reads CASSFKETQYF. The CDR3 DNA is TGTGCCAGCAGCTTTAAAGAGACCCAGTACTTC.

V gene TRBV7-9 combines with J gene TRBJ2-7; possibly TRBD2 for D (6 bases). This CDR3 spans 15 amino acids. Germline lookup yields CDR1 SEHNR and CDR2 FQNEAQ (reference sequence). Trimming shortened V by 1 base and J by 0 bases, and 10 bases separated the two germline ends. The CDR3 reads CASSLGGGTSYEQYF. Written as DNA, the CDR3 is TGTGCCAGCAGCTTAGGTGGCGGGACCTCCTACGAGCAGTACTTC.

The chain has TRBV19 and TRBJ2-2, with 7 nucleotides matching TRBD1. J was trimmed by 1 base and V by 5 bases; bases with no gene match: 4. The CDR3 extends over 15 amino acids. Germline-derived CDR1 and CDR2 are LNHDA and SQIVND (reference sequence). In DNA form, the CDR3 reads TGTGCCAGTAGTTCTCGGGACAGGAACACCGGGGAGCTGTTTTTT. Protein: CASSSRDRNTGELFF.

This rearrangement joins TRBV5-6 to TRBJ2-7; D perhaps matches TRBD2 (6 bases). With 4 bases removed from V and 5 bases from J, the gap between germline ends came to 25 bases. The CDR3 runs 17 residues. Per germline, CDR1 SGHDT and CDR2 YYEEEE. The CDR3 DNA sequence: TGTGCCAGCAGCGAGTACCACCGACTAGAACTTTTAAACGAGCAGTACTTC. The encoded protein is CASSEYHRLELLNEQYF.

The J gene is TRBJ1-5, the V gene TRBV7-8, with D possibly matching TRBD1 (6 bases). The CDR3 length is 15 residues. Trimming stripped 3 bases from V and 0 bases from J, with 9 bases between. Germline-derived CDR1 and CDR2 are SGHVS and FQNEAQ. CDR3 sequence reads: CASSLQGNSNQPQHF. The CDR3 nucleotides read TGTGCCAGCAGCTTGCAGGGGAATAGCAATCAGCCCCAGCATTTT.